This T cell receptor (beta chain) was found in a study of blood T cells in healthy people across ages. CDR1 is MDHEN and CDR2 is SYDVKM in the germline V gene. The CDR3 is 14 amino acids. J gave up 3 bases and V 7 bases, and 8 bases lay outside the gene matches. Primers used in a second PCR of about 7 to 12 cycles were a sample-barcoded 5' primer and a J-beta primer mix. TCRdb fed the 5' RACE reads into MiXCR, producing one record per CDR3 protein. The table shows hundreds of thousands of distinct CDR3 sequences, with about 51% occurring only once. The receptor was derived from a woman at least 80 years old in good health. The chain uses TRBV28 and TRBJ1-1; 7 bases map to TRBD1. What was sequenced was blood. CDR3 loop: CASTRQGSYTEAFF. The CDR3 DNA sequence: TGTGCCAGCACCAGACAGGGTTCTTACACTGAAGCTTTCTTT.